This T cell receptor beta chain derives from a study of beta chain features in type 1 diabetes. Notes on the study in general: Shortening of TCRB CDR3s, moderate but significant, appeared in all four CD4+ subsets of Type 1 diabetes patients.

This clone was observed a few times. Its target is unknown. Reverse transcribing all isolated RNA meant expressed TCRB transcripts were sequenced. Profiling relied on immunoSEQ multiplex PCR, and the TCRdb table lists in-frame clones only, not all of them. The repertoire holds roughly 610,000 clones, with 15% to 17% as singletons. A single heparinised blood sample, averaging about 120 mL, was obtained per donor. CD45RO/CCR7/CD25/CD127/CD95/CD27 separated CD4+ naive, central memory, regulatory and stem cell-like memory cells by sorting. Populations obtained by sorting all exceeded 95% purity. Germline CDR1 reads MNHEY; CDR2 reads SVGAGI. The CDR3 extends over 14 amino acids. V shed 6 bases and J shed 4 bases, with 15 bases lying between them.

The clonotype comes from a man aged 18 to 29 in good health. The chain uses TRBV6-5 and TRBJ1-2; D is unresolved. The source material was naive CD4+ T cells from blood. CDR3 in amino acids: CASSPRDTSYGYTF. The CDR3 DNA sequence: TGTGCCAGCAGCCCCCGTGACACCAGCTATGGCTACACCTTC.